This T cell receptor beta chain is drawn from a study of blood T cell repertoires in COVID-19. Study overall: Nucleic acid was either cDNA or gDNA, and it came from T cells, B-cell-depleted T cells, or PBMCs.

Trimming cost V 3 bases and J 5 bases; bases outside gene matches: 7. The CDR3 is 15 amino acids. Germline V gene lookup returns CDR1 DFQATT and CDR2 SNEGSKA (reference sequence). In the original workflow: Counts of nucleated cells, estimated from reference gene primer amplification, were obtained. TCRdb keeps only in-frame clones here, not all; method: immunoSEQ multiplex PCR. D and trimming were read from the DNA, whereas the V and J calls and clone size are those reported in that table. Of tens of thousands of clones in the sample, roughly four fifths were seen once. The J gene is TRBJ2-3, the V gene TRBV20-1; 11 bases align to TRBD2. Sequenced: peripheral blood. The clonotype was recovered from an elderly man with acute or convalescent COVID-19. The CDR3 DNA sequence: TGCAGTGCTAGTCCTAGCGGGGGGTTATTAGATACGCAGTATTTT. This codes for CSASPSGGLLDTQYF.